The sequence of this TCR beta chain was determined in a study of response to subunit inactivated influenza vaccine. As for this clonotype: Its specificity is unknown.

Germline V lookup: CDR1 MNHEY, CDR2 SVGEGT. This CDR3 has 14 residues. V shed 2 bases and J 4 bases; nucleotides not matched to a gene: 5. Findings and caveats of the study: After each seasonal influenza vaccination, few new T cells are recruited, the authors suggested.

TCRdb independently ran MiXCR on the RT-PCR reads; one entry per CDR3 protein. Here the sample spans roughly 700,000 distinct CDR3 sequences, about 14% being singletons. The sequencing used PBMCs from blood, collected around two weeks before vaccination. The chain employs TRBV6-2 or TRBV6-3 and TRBJ2-7; 7 bases align to TRBD2. This sequence originates from a man aged 50 or older who received an inactivated influenza vaccine. The DNA of the CDR3 is TGTGCCAGCAGTTACGGACTAGGGATGTACGAGCAGTACTTC. This codes for CASSYGLGMYEQYF.